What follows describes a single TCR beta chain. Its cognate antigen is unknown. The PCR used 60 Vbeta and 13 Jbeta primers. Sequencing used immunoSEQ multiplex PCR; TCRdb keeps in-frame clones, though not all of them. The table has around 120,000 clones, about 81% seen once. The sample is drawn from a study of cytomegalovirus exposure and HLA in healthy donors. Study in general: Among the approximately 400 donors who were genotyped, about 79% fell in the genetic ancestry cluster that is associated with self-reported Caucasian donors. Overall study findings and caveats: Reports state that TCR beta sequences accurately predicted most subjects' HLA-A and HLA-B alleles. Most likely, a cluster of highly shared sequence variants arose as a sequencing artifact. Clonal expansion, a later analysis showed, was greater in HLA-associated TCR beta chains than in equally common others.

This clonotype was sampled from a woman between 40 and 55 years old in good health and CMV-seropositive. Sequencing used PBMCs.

The chain's CDR3 is CAGVHRGSQPQHF. DNA of the CDR3: TGTGCCGGGGTACACAGGGGCAGTCAGCCCCAGCATTTT. V is TRBV6-5 and J is TRBJ1-5, with 7 bases matching TRBD1. The germline V gene has CDR1 MNHEY and CDR2 SVGAGI. This CDR3 comprises 13 residues. With V trimmed by 11 bases and J by 6 bases, 10 bases remained unmatched.